Listed below are T cell receptor beta chains from one sample, sequenced in a study of beta chain features in type 1 diabetes. Clones were sequenced by immunoSEQ multiplex PCR, and TCRdb holds only the in-frame ones, with some missing. The sample consists of roughly 450,000 clones, approximately 15% of them appearing once. Sequenced sample: naive CD4+ T cells from blood. Source of these receptors: a man aged 25 to 40 in good health. Both conserved end residues are part of each CDR3. Fields, in order: J gene, clone size, D gene, V gene, CDR3 DNA, CDR3 protein. A D gene is named only where the DNA matches it firmly. The listing skips clone size in some rows; elsewhere it reads once, few, many or a size class.

J gene: TRBJ2-3
clone size: NA
D gene: TRBD2
V gene: TRBV4-3
CDR3 DNA: TGCGCCAGCAGCCACGAAGCCACTAGCGGGGGCACAGATACGCAGTATTTT
CDR3 protein: CASSHEATSGGTDTQYF

J gene: TRBJ2-1
clone size: few
D gene: TRBD2
V gene: TRBV2
CDR3 DNA: TGTGCCAGCAGTACTAGCGGCAGCTCCTACAATGAGCAGTTCTTC
CDR3 protein: CASSTSGSSYNEQFF

J gene: TRBJ2-3
clone size: few
D gene: TRBD2
V gene: TRBV30
CDR3 DNA: TGTGCCTGGAAGGTTGTCCTAGCGGGAACAGATACGCAGTATTTT
CDR3 protein: CAWKVVLAGTDTQYF

J gene: TRBJ2-3
clone size: NA
D gene: TRBD2
V gene: TRBV19
CDR3 DNA: TGTGCCAGTAGTACGGGCGGGGGGGCCAAAGATACGCAGTATTTT
CDR3 protein: CASSTGGGAKDTQYF

J gene: TRBJ1-2
clone size: NA
D gene: NA
V gene: TRBV7-2
CDR3 DNA: TGTGCCAGCAGCTTAGCCCTTAGGCTTCTTCCGACGGGCTATGGCTACACCTTC
CDR3 protein: CASSLALRLLPTGYGYTF

J gene: TRBJ2-1
clone size: few
D gene: NA
V gene: TRBV12-5
CDR3 DNA: TGTGCTAGTGGTTTGCCCGAGGGGGAGTCTTACAATGAGCAGTTCTTC
CDR3 protein: CASGLPEGESYNEQFF

J gene: TRBJ2-3
clone size: NA
D gene: NA
V gene: TRBV7-9
CDR3 DNA: TGTGCCAGCAGCCCCGGGGGCCCAGATACGCAGTATTTT
CDR3 protein: CASSPGGPDTQYF

J gene: TRBJ1-1
clone size: NA
D gene: NA
V gene: TRBV5-4
CDR3 DNA: TGTGCCAGCAGCTTGCGACAGTACACTGAAGCTTTCTTT
CDR3 protein: CASSLRQYTEAFF

J gene: TRBJ2-3
clone size: NA
D gene: TRBD2
V gene: TRBV11-3
CDR3 DNA: TGTGCCAGCAGCTCCGATAGCGGGGGAAGCACAGATACGCAGTATTTT
CDR3 protein: CASSSDSGGSTDTQYF

J gene: TRBJ2-5
clone size: NA
D gene: NA
V gene: TRBV7-2
CDR3 DNA: TGTGCCAGCAGACTGGTAGGAGAGACCCAGTACTTC
CDR3 protein: CASRLVGETQYF

J gene: TRBJ2-6
clone size: many
D gene: TRBD1
V gene: TRBV29-1
CDR3 DNA: TGCAGCGTTTCGGGACAGGGAACCGGGGCCAACGTCCTGACTTTC
CDR3 protein: CSVSGQGTGANVLTF

J gene: TRBJ2-1
clone size: NA
D gene: NA
V gene: TRBV6-6
CDR3 DNA: TGTGCCAGCAGTTACTCGTTCGGGGCCCAGGACAATGAGCAGTTCTTC
CDR3 protein: CASSYSFGAQDNEQFF

J gene: TRBJ2-5
clone size: NA
D gene: TRBD1
V gene: TRBV5-4
CDR3 DNA: TGTGCCAGCAGCTTGGAGTGGGACAGCCAGACCCAGTACTTC
CDR3 protein: CASSLEWDSQTQYF

J gene: TRBJ2-3
clone size: NA
D gene: NA
V gene: TRBV7-2
CDR3 DNA: TGTGCCAGCAGCTTGGGGCAGGTTAGCCGGGCAGATACGCAGTATTTT
CDR3 protein: CASSLGQVSRADTQYF

J gene: TRBJ2-7
clone size: NA
D gene: NA
V gene: TRBV9
CDR3 DNA: TGTGCCAGCAGCGTACTCGGAGGTTCGAACGACGAGCAGTACTTC
CDR3 protein: CASSVLGGSNDEQYF

J gene: TRBJ1-2
clone size: few
D gene: TRBD1
V gene: TRBV6-5
CDR3 DNA: TGTGCCAGCAGAGACAGGGGAGGCTATGGCTACACCTTC
CDR3 protein: CASRDRGGYGYTF

J gene: TRBJ2-7
clone size: NA
D gene: NA
V gene: TRBV7-6
CDR3 DNA: TGTGCCAGCAGCTTAAGCGGGTACGAGCAGTACTTC
CDR3 protein: CASSLSGYEQYF

J gene: TRBJ2-3
clone size: NA
D gene: NA
V gene: TRBV5-1
CDR3 DNA: TGCGCCAGCAGCTCTGGGGATACGCAGTATTTT
CDR3 protein: CASSSGDTQYF

J gene: TRBJ2-1
clone size: few
D gene: NA
V gene: TRBV7-3
CDR3 DNA: TGTGCCAGCAGCTCAATGGGACGCAGAAACAATGAGCAGTTCTTC
CDR3 protein: CASSSMGRRNNEQFF

J gene: TRBJ1-1
clone size: NA
D gene: NA
V gene: TRBV18
CDR3 DNA: TGTGCCAGCTCTCTCATAGGGTCGCCTGGGAACACTGAAGCTTTCTTT
CDR3 protein: CASSLIGSPGNTEAFF

J gene: TRBJ2-7
clone size: NA
D gene: NA
V gene: TRBV4-1
CDR3 DNA: TGCGCCAGCAGCCACGTACAGGGGATTAGGGACTCCCTTAGAAACGAGCAGTACTTC
CDR3 protein: CASSHVQGIRDSLRNEQYF

J gene: TRBJ2-3
clone size: NA
D gene: NA
V gene: TRBV7-2
CDR3 DNA: TGTGCCAGCAGCTACTATTTAGGGCCAGATACGCAGTATTTT
CDR3 protein: CASSYYLGPDTQYF